These 4 T cell receptor beta chains came from one sample sequenced in a study of CD8 T cells in ankylosing spondylitis. Broader study findings: Seven to nine highly homologous variants formed a TCR beta motif that appeared characteristic of ankylosing spondylitis blood.

TCRdb redid the calling of the 5' RACE reads with MiXCR, one entry per CDR3 protein. Of more than 600,000 distinct CDR3 sequences detected, roughly 20% appear once; the ten largest clones hold around 19%. No antigens are known for them. The sequenced material came from blood, either unsorted or a sorted T cell fraction (not recorded which). These TCRs come from a male donor with ankylosing spondylitis.

The chain links TRBV5-1 to TRBJ1-6; maybe TRBD1 (5 bases). Germline V gene lookup returns CDR1 SGHRS and CDR2 YFSETQ. The V gene lost 5 bases and the J gene lost 6 bases, with 12 bases spanning the gap. The CDR3 has 14 amino acids. The CDR3 sequence is CASRPDSSNSPLHF. DNA of the CDR3: TGCGCCAGCAGACCCGACAGTAGTAATTCACCCCTCCACTTT.

This clonotype occurred a few times. V usage is TRBV4-1 and J usage is TRBJ2-7; no reliable D call. The CDR3 consists of 14 residues. Germline CDR1 and CDR2: MGHRA and YSYEKL. Trimming removed 4 bases at V and 3 bases at J, with 13 bases between. The CDR3 loop is CASSLNLEVYEQYF. CDR3 sequence (DNA): TGCGCCAGCAGCCTTAACTTAGAGGTCTACGAGCAGTACTTC.

This clonotype came up many times. V usage is TRBV12-3 or TRBV12-4 and J usage is TRBJ2-1, with D tentatively TRBD1 (6 bases). V lost 5 bases and J lost 7, with 15 bases in between. The CDR3 covers 14 residues. The CDR3: CASSSHQGRNEQFF. In DNA form, the CDR3 reads TGTGCCAGCAGTAGCCACCAGGGGAGAAATGAGCAGTTCTTC.

This clonotype was seen a handful of times. The rearrangement uses TRBV7-2 and TRBJ1-1; D not resolved. V was pared by 5 bases and J by 7 bases, with 11 bases between. The V gene's germline CDR1 is SGHTA and CDR2 FQGNSA. This CDR3 contains 12 residues. DNA of the CDR3: TGTGCCAGCAGCCCCATGGGCGGTGAAGCTTTCTTT. Translated, it gives CASSPMGGEAFF.